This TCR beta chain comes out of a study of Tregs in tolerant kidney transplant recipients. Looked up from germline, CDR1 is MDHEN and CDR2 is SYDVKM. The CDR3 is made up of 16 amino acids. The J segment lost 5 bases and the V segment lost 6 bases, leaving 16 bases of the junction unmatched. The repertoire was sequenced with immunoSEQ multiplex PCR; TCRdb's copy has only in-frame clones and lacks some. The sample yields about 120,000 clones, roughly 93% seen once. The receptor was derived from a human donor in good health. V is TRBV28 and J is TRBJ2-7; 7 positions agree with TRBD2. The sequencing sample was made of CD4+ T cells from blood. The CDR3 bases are TGTGCCAGCAGGGCCCCTGGCGGGAGTGGGCGGAACGAGCAGTACTTC. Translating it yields CASRAPGGSGRNEQYF.